This entry lists 2 T cell receptor beta chains sequenced from one sample in a study of T cells in Graves' hyperthyroidism and ophthalmopathy. RNA transcripts were the template for amplifying TCR beta CDR3 regions. HTBI primers were the set used in a first-round RT-PCR of the TCR CDR3. TCRdb processed the multiplex PCR reads anew with MiXCR; each CDR3 protein has one entry. The table includes about 210,000 distinct CDR3 sequences, more than 15% detected once. Sequencing used blood. Receptor source: a man over 45 with Graves' hyperthyroidism.

This clonotype was recorded at least ten times. This rearrangement joins TRBV12-3 or TRBV12-4 to TRBJ2-1; possibly TRBD1 for D (5 bases). This CDR3 has 13 amino acids. V lost 6 bases to trimming and J lost 9 bases, with 15 bases between them. The CDR3 coding sequence is TGTGCCAGCAGCTCTTTCCGACAGAGTGAGCAGTTCTTC. Its protein is CASSSFRQSEQFF.

This chain links TRBV2 with TRBJ2-6; D is ambiguous. The CDR3 spans 14 residues. The V and J ends lost 5 bases and 2 bases respectively, with 7 bases between them. Germline V CDR1 and CDR2: SNHLY, FYNNEI. CDR3 DNA sequence: TGTGCCAGCAGTCGACAACCTGGGGCCAACGTCCTGACTTTC. Translating it yields CASSRQPGANVLTF.